These T cell receptor beta chains were read from a single sample in a study of beta chain features in type 1 diabetes. Some clones are missing from TCRdb's copy, which holds only in-frame ones; the method was immunoSEQ multiplex PCR. The top ten clones hold less than 0.02% of a sample with around 280,000 clones, about 15% of them seen once. The sample comprised naive CD4+ T cells from blood. These receptors were taken from a man between 18 and 29 years old with type 1 diabetes. Each CDR3 is given with its conserved first and last residue. Each record gives: clone size, D gene, J gene, V gene, CDR3 protein, CDR3 DNA. D genes are given only for firm matches. Clone sizes are given selectively: once, few, many, or a class where the clone is expanded.

clone size: NA; D gene: TRBD1; J gene: TRBJ1-2; V gene: TRBV28; CDR3 protein: CASSPQGDYGYTF; CDR3 DNA: TGTGCCAGCAGCCCACAGGGGGACTATGGCTACACCTTC
clone size: few; D gene: NA; J gene: TRBJ2-5; V gene: TRBV9; CDR3 protein: CASSVGGGQETQYF; CDR3 DNA: TGTGCCAGCAGCGTAGGAGGGGGCCAAGAGACCCAGTACTTC
clone size: NA; D gene: NA; J gene: TRBJ1-4; V gene: TRBV11-2; CDR3 protein: CASTSPRVPNEKLFF; CDR3 DNA: TGTGCCAGCACCTCTCCGAGGGTGCCTAATGAAAAACTGTTTTTT
clone size: NA; D gene: NA; J gene: TRBJ1-2; V gene: TRBV6-5; CDR3 protein: CASRPGGGTYGYTF; CDR3 DNA: TGTGCCAGCAGGCCGGGAGGAGGAACCTATGGCTACACCTTC
clone size: NA; D gene: TRBD1; J gene: TRBJ2-5; V gene: TRBV6-1; CDR3 protein: CASSVGDRGRRETQYF; CDR3 DNA: TGTGCCAGCAGTGTCGGTGACAGGGGGCGACGAGAGACCCAGTACTTC
clone size: few; D gene: NA; J gene: TRBJ2-7; V gene: TRBV28; CDR3 protein: CASSHRDSTSYEQYF; CDR3 DNA: TGTGCCAGCAGCCACAGAGACAGTACCTCCTACGAGCAGTACTTC
clone size: few; D gene: NA; J gene: TRBJ2-5; V gene: TRBV10-3; CDR3 protein: CAIGGGSETQYF; CDR3 DNA: TGTGCCATCGGGGGAGGTTCAGAGACCCAGTACTTC
clone size: NA; D gene: TRBD2; J gene: TRBJ2-3; V gene: TRBV5-4; CDR3 protein: CASSPGTSGGTDTQYF; CDR3 DNA: TGTGCCAGCAGCCCGGGGACTAGCGGAGGCACAGATACGCAGTATTTT
clone size: few; D gene: NA; J gene: TRBJ2-7; V gene: TRBV30; CDR3 protein: CAWARAAGEQYF; CDR3 DNA: TGTGCCTGGGCGAGGGCCGCGGGCGAGCAGTACTTC
clone size: few; D gene: TRBD1; J gene: TRBJ2-7; V gene: TRBV12-5; CDR3 protein: CASGLVRRDRVGEQYF; CDR3 DNA: TGTGCTAGTGGTTTGGTACGTAGGGACAGGGTAGGTGAGCAGTACTTC
clone size: NA; D gene: TRBD2; J gene: TRBJ2-3; V gene: TRBV5-1; CDR3 protein: CASSRTSGVYSDTQYF; CDR3 DNA: TGCGCCAGCAGCCGGACTAGCGGGGTATACTCAGATACGCAGTATTTT
clone size: NA; D gene: NA; J gene: TRBJ1-5; V gene: TRBV28; CDR3 protein: CASSLIDASHNQPQHF; CDR3 DNA: TGTGCCAGCAGTTTAATAGACGCTAGCCACAATCAGCCCCAGCATTTT
clone size: few; D gene: TRBD1; J gene: TRBJ1-4; V gene: TRBV7-9; CDR3 protein: CASSQGQGAEKLFF; CDR3 DNA: TGTGCCAGCAGCCAGGGACAGGGCGCGGAAAAACTGTTTTTT
clone size: NA; D gene: TRBD1; J gene: TRBJ1-5; V gene: TRBV25-1; CDR3 protein: CASSESGTGGFNQPQHF; CDR3 DNA: TGTGCCAGCAGTGAATCGGGGACAGGGGGTTTCAATCAGCCCCAGCATTTT
clone size: NA; D gene: NA; J gene: TRBJ1-2; V gene: TRBV19; CDR3 protein: CASSKVGNGYTF; CDR3 DNA: TGTGCCAGTAGTAAAGTTGGCAATGGCTACACCTTC
clone size: few; D gene: TRBD1; J gene: TRBJ1-6; V gene: TRBV18; CDR3 protein: CASSPGTGGNPLHF; CDR3 DNA: TGTGCCAGCTCACCCGGGACAGGGGGCAATCCCCTCCACTTT
clone size: NA; D gene: NA; J gene: TRBJ1-2; V gene: TRBV4-3; CDR3 protein: CASSRTVGQKNYGYTF; CDR3 DNA: TGCGCCAGCAGCCGTACTGTGGGCCAGAAGAACTATGGCTACACCTTC
clone size: few; D gene: NA; J gene: TRBJ2-3; V gene: TRBV2; CDR3 protein: CASIRAATISTDTQYF; CDR3 DNA: TGTGCCAGCATCAGGGCCGCGACGATTAGCACAGATACGCAGTATTTT
clone size: few; D gene: NA; J gene: TRBJ2-1; V gene: TRBV7-9; CDR3 protein: CASSPRLGGSYNEQFF; CDR3 DNA: TGTGCCAGCAGCCCCCGGCTGGGAGGATCCTACAATGAGCAGTTCTTC
clone size: NA; D gene: NA; J gene: TRBJ2-7; V gene: TRBV30; CDR3 protein: CAWSVSGYEQYF; CDR3 DNA: TGTGCCTGGAGTGTAAGCGGCTACGAGCAGTACTTC